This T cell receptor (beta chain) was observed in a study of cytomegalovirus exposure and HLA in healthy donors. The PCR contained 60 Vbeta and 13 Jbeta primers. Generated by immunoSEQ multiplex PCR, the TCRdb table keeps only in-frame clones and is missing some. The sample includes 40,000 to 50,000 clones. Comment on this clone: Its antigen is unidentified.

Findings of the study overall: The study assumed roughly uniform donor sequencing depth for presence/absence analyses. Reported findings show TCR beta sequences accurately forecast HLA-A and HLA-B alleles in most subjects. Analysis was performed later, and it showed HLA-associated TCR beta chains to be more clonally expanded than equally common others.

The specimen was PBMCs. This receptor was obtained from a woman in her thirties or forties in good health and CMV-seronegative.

As DNA, the CDR3 is TGCGCCAGCAGCCTGCAAGGGGGGGACACTGAAGCTTTCTTT. It encodes CASSLQGGDTEAFF. V is TRBV5-1 and J is TRBJ1-1; perhaps TRBD1 as D (6 bases). The germline V and J ends were trimmed by 4 bases and 3 bases, with 13 bases remaining between them. This CDR3 region has 14 residues. Germline-derived CDR1 and CDR2 are SGHRS and YFSETQ.